This TCR beta chain was recorded in a study of blood T cell repertoires in COVID-19. Background on the study: Donors in the United States, Italy and Spain gave samples during acute or convalescent COVID-19. From T cells, B-cell-depleted T cells, or PBMCs came the material, which was cDNA or gDNA.

This clone showed up just once. As originally analysed: From reference gene primer amplification, estimates of nucleated cell counts were derived. Measured with immunoSEQ multiplex PCR; TCRdb has only the in-frame clones, and not every one. V and J calls and clone size are given by that table; D and trimming were obtained from the DNA. This table holds 200,000 to 250,000 clones, 86% found once. The CDR3 is 16 amino acids. CDR1 is LNHDA and CDR2 is SQIVND in the germline V gene (reference sequence). The V gene end was trimmed by 6 bases and the J gene end by 7 bases; junction bases not matched to a gene: 16.

The clonotype originates from a woman aged 50 to 60 with acute or convalescent COVID-19. Material for sequencing was peripheral blood. The chain recombines TRBV19 with TRBJ2-3, with TRBD2 matching over 7 bases. As DNA, the CDR3 is TGTGCCAGTAGCGCTTCTAGGCGGGAGTCCTCGAATACGCAGTATTTT. This codes for CASSASRRESSNTQYF.